These 32 T cell receptor beta chains came from one sample sequenced in a study of blood T cell repertoires in COVID-19. Sequencing was performed with immunoSEQ multiplex PCR; in TCRdb, only in-frame clones are kept and a portion is missing. Among 20,000 to 25,000 clones listed, 87% were seen once. Sequenced sample: peripheral blood. Receptors originate from a human donor with active COVID-19. The donor label of this sample is uncertain.

V is TRBV6-5 and J is TRBJ1-3; 7 bases fit TRBD1. V was clipped by 6 bases and J by 5 bases; unmatched bases: 4. CDR3 length equals 13 residues. Per the germline V gene, CDR1 is MNHEY and CDR2 is SVGAGI. CDR3 amino acids: CASSWDRRNTIYF. Here the CDR3 DNA reads TGTGCCAGCAGCTGGGACAGAAGAAACACCATATATTTT.

This rearrangement joins TRBV5-1 to TRBJ1-4, with D possibly TRBD1 on 5 matching bases. CDR1 and CDR2 (germline): SGHRS, YFSETQ. Trimming took off 0 bases at V and 7 bases at J, with 13 bases between the two ends. The CDR3 runs 15 residues. The CDR3 is CASSLALQGGEKLFF. Here the CDR3 DNA reads TGCGCCAGCAGCTTGGCCTTGCAGGGCGGTGAAAAACTGTTTTTT.

V is TRBV30 and J is TRBJ2-7; D possibly corresponds to TRBD1 (6 bases). Trimming left V 5 bases short and J 0 bases short, with 17 bases between. The CDR3 is 15 residues long. CDR1 and CDR2 from the germline V gene are GTSNPN and SVGIG (reference sequence). This chain's CDR3 is CAWPTGTSFSYEQYF. The CDR3 DNA reads as TGTGCCTGGCCTACCGGGACATCCTTCTCCTACGAGCAGTACTTC.

This chain joins TRBV5-1 and TRBJ2-5; the match to TRBD2 covers 7 bases. V lost 4 bases to trimming and J lost 5 bases; unmatched junction nucleotides: 14. Per germline, CDR1 SGHRS and CDR2 YFSETQ. CDR3 length equals 16 residues. CDR3 loop: CASSPPGRESVETQYF. In nucleotides, the CDR3 is TGCGCCAGCAGCCCGCCCGGGCGGGAGAGTGTGGAGACCCAGTACTTC.

The chain has TRBV7-8 and TRBJ2-7; 12 positions match TRBD2. The CDR3 has 15 residues. Germline lookup yields CDR1 SGHVS and CDR2 FQNEAQ. With V trimmed by 5 bases and J by 2 bases, 4 bases remained unmatched. The CDR3 sequence: CASSKGLAGAYEQYF. For the CDR3, the DNA is TGTGCCAGCAGCAAGGGACTAGCGGGTGCCTACGAGCAGTACTTC.

This sequence joins TRBV4-1 and TRBJ2-2, with 8 bases fitting TRBD2. Germline CDR1 MGHRA, CDR2 YSYEKL. CDR3 length: 17 residues. J was trimmed by 3 bases and V by 0 bases; bases with no gene match: 6. DNA of the CDR3: TGCGCCAGCAGCCAAGATGAAACTAGCGGATACACCGGGGAGCTGTTTTTT. Translating it yields CASSQDETSGYTGELFF.

This clone was seen only once. The chain uses TRBV24-1 and TRBJ2-2; D is perhaps TRBD2 (6 bases). Germline assignment: CDR1 KGHDR and CDR2 SFDVKD. This CDR3 comprises 13 residues. V gave up 5 bases and J gave up 5 bases, with 8 bases separating them. The CDR3 here is CATSGGGTGELFF. Here the CDR3 DNA reads TGTGCCACCAGTGGAGGAGGGACCGGGGAGCTGTTTTTT.

V usage is TRBV5-1 and J usage is TRBJ1-1; 11 bases are shared with TRBD1. The J segment lost 6 bases and the V segment lost 2 bases, leaving 6 bases of the junction unmatched. Looked up from germline, CDR1 is SGHRS and CDR2 is YFSETQ. The CDR3 covers 15 residues. CDR3 bases: TGCGCCAGCAGCTTCTGGGGACAGGGGGGATCTGAAGCTTTCTTT. Its protein product is CASSFWGQGGSEAFF.

This chain joins TRBV11-3 and TRBJ1-6, with 10 bases identical to TRBD1. V trimming: 5 bases; J trimming: 10 bases; junction bases outside the gene matches: 8. The CDR3 spans 15 residues. CDR1 is SGHNT, CDR2 YENEEA, per germline. The CDR3 DNA reads TGTGCCAGCAGCGACCGGACAGGGGGAGGCTCACCCCTCCACTTT. Translated, it gives CASSDRTGGGSPLHF.

This chain uses TRBV19 with TRBJ2-1; maybe TRBD2 (6 bases). CDR3 length: 13 amino acids. Germline V gene lookup returns CDR1 LNHDA and CDR2 SQIVND (reference sequence). The V end was cut by 5 bases, the J end by 3 bases, with 8 bases between. The DNA for the CDR3 is TGTGCCAGTAGTTTGGACTACTACAATGAGCAGTTCTTC. It yields the protein CASSLDYYNEQFF.

This clone was observed a single time. The rearrangement joins TRBV4-3 to TRBJ2-5, with TRBD2 matching over 14 bases. Germline CDR1 is LGHNA and CDR2 is YSLEER. With 5 bases clipped from V and 5 bases from J, the junction kept 4 bases outside the gene matches. The CDR3 is 15 residues long. The CDR3 nucleotides read TGCGCCAGCAGCGGCCGGACTAGCGGGGGGGAGACCCAGTACTTC. Its protein product is CASSGRTSGGETQYF.

The chain carries TRBV5-6 and TRBJ1-1, with TRBD1 as a possible D gene (6 bases). Germline V gene sequence: CDR1 SGHDT, CDR2 YYEEEE. V lost 6 bases, J lost 6 bases, and 15 bases lay in between. The CDR3 spans 13 residues. The CDR3 loop is CASNLIRGSEAFF. The CDR3 DNA follows: TGTGCCAGCAACCTAATCAGGGGTTCTGAAGCTTTCTTT.

The CDR3 here is CASSWAAGNTGELFF. The CDR3, as DNA: TGTGCCAGCAGCTGGGCAGCAGGGAACACCGGGGAGCTGTTTTTT. V gene TRBV7-3 combines with J gene TRBJ2-2, with D uncertain. The germline V gene encodes CDR1 SGHTA and CDR2 FQGTGA. Trimming removed 4 bases from V and 1 base from J, with 10 bases in between. This CDR3 is 15 amino acids long.

The chain carries TRBV29-1 and TRBJ2-7, with TRBD2 identical over 11 bases. This CDR3 comprises 13 residues. Looked up from germline, CDR1 is SQVTM and CDR2 is ANQGSEA. V gave up 8 bases and J gave up 6 bases; unmatched junction bases: 9. The CDR3 loop reads CSTAGTSGSEQYF. CDR3 in DNA: TGCAGCACTGCCGGGACTAGCGGAAGCGAGCAGTACTTC.

The genes are TRBV7-6 and TRBJ2-5, with D possibly matching TRBD2 (5 bases). This CDR3 has 15 amino acids. V was cut by 4 bases and J by 5 bases, with 17 bases left in between. Germline CDR1 SGHVS, CDR2 FNYEAQ. The CDR3 DNA is TGTGCCAGCAGCTCCCCGACGGGAATGATTGAGACCCAGTACTTC. This encodes CASSSPTGMIETQYF.

The J gene is TRBJ2-2, the V gene TRBV5-1; D might be TRBD2 (6 bases). This CDR3 comprises 16 residues. The V and J ends lost 1 base and 6 bases respectively, with 16 bases between them. CDR1 is SGHRS, CDR2 YFSETQ, per germline. DNA for the CDR3: TGCGCCAGCAGCTTGACTGGGCAGGGAGGCCCCGGGGAGCTGTTTTTT. This encodes CASSLTGQGGPGELFF.

The chain carries TRBV7-8 and TRBJ2-7; weak D call: TRBD1 (5 bases). Trimming removed 1 base at V and 0 bases at J, with 7 bases between. This CDR3 comprises 14 residues. Germline V gives CDR1 SGHVS, CDR2 FQNEAQ. The CDR3 nucleotides read TGTGCCAGCAGCTTAGGACAGTCCTCCTACGAGCAGTACTTC. This sequence encodes CASSLGQSSYEQYF.

CDR3 in amino acids: CASSPRLSYGYTF. Here the CDR3 DNA reads TGTGCCAGCAGCCCCCGACTCAGCTATGGCTACACCTTC. The gene calls are TRBV7-8 and TRBJ1-2; D is uncertain. CDR1 SGHVS and CDR2 FQNEAQ come from the germline V gene. V was cut by 5 bases and J by 4 bases, with 11 bases left in between. This CDR3 contains 13 residues.

The rearrangement joins TRBV5-1 to TRBJ2-1; 8 bases align to TRBD1. The CDR3 length is 15 residues. V dropped 4 bases and J dropped 4; count of bases not matched to a gene: 7. The germline V gene has CDR1 SGHRS and CDR2 YFSETQ. CDR3 in DNA: TGCGCCAGCAGCCGGAGGCAGGGGGCTTACAATGAGCAGTTCTTC. It translates to CASSRRQGAYNEQFF.

This rearrangement joins TRBV27 to TRBJ2-2; D is possibly TRBD2 (6 bases). CDR3 length: 15 amino acids. V was clipped by 5 bases and J by 1 base, with 11 bases between them. Germline CDR1 MNHEY, CDR2 SMNVEV (reference sequence). The CDR3 DNA reads TGTGCCAGCAGTCCTGGAGGGGAGAACACCGGGGAGCTGTTTTTT. Amino acids: CASSPGGENTGELFF.

The chain employs TRBV6-5 and TRBJ2-7; D may be TRBD2 (5 bases). This CDR3 comprises 14 residues. Trimming removed 6 bases at V and 6 bases at J, with 18 bases between. The germline gives CDR1 MNHEY, CDR2 SVGAGI. This CDR3 is CASRHSGRGTEQYF. The DNA for the CDR3 is TGTGCCAGCAGACACAGCGGCCGAGGTACCGAGCAGTACTTC.

The V and J genes are TRBV6-5 and TRBJ1-1, with 7 bases matching TRBD1. The length of the CDR3 is 14 residues. J was trimmed by 4 bases and V by 6 bases; bases with no gene match: 8. Per germline, CDR1 MNHEY and CDR2 SVGAGI. The CDR3 loop is CASRLTTGSTEAFF. The CDR3 DNA is TGTGCCAGCAGACTCACGACAGGGTCCACTGAAGCTTTCTTT.

This chain uses TRBV24-1 with TRBJ2-1; D not resolved. The CDR3 loop spans 12 amino acids. The V end lost 6 bases, the J end lost 9 bases, and 11 bases lay between the germline ends. Per the germline V gene, CDR1 is KGHDR and CDR2 is SFDVKD. CDR3 in amino acids: CATSFSPSEQFF. The DNA for the CDR3 is TGTGCCACCAGTTTCTCGCCTAGTGAGCAGTTCTTC.

The genes are TRBV5-5 and TRBJ2-7, with D hard to call. Trimming took 2 bases from V and 0 from J, leaving 12 bases between them. The CDR3 length is 15 residues. The germline CDR1 and CDR2 sequences are SGHKS and YYEKEE (reference sequence). CDR3 sequence (DNA): TGTGCCAGCAGCTTTCTCCTTTCTAGCTCCTACGAGCAGTACTTC. Translation gives CASSFLLSSSYEQYF.

The chain combines TRBV6-5 with TRBJ2-5; TRBD1 aligns across 8 bases. CDR3 size: 14 residues. CDR1 MNHEY and CDR2 SVGAGI come from the germline V gene. The V and J ends lost 6 bases and 3 bases, in that order; junction bases with no gene match: 6. The DNA of the CDR3 is TGTGCCAGCAGGGACCCAGGGGGCGAAGAGACCCAGTACTTC. Amino acids: CASRDPGGEETQYF.

The rearrangement joins TRBV2 to TRBJ1-6; D unresolved. Germline V gene sequence: CDR1 SNHLY, CDR2 FYNNEI. Trimming removed 1 base at V and 7 bases at J, with 8 bases between. The CDR3 covers 14 residues. For the CDR3, the DNA is TGTGCCAGCAGTGAAGGGCAGGCAAATTCACCCCTCCACTTT. It is translated as CASSEGQANSPLHF.

The genes are TRBV5-1 and TRBJ1-1, with TRBD1 matching 8 bases. The CDR3 covers 15 residues. Germline values: CDR1 SGHRS, CDR2 YFSETQ. The junction had 5 bases not matched to a gene; V was cut back by 0 bases and J by 4 bases. This CDR3 reads CASSLDAGGPTEAFF. For the CDR3, the DNA is TGCGCCAGCAGCTTGGATGCAGGGGGCCCCACTGAAGCTTTCTTT.

The V and J genes are TRBV28 and TRBJ2-4; D is unclear. Between the trimmed V and J ends, which lost 6 bases and 7 bases, there was a span of 10 bases. CDR1 and CDR2 from the germline V gene are MDHEN and SYDVKM. This CDR3 region has 12 residues. CDR3 in DNA: TGTGCCAGCAGCCCCCCGCGGAACATTCAGTACTTC. Translation gives CASSPPRNIQYF.

This chain uses TRBV30 with TRBJ2-7; possibly TRBD2 for D (7 bases). The CDR3 runs 16 residues. CDR1 GTSNPN and CDR2 SVGIG come from the germline V gene (reference sequence). V lost 0 bases, J lost 4 bases, and 19 bases lay in between. DNA of the CDR3: TGTGCCTGGAGTGTTAGGGGGGGAAGGGCGGTGTACGAGCAGTACTTC. It codes for CAWSVRGGRAVYEQYF.

The V gene is TRBV19, the J gene TRBJ2-3; D is possibly TRBD2 (6 bases). Looked up from germline, CDR1 is LNHDA and CDR2 is SQIVND (reference sequence). This CDR3 is 15 amino acids long. V lost 9 bases to trimming and J lost 0 bases, with 16 bases between them. The CDR3 spells CASKRTGTSTDTQYF. The DNA of the CDR3 is TGTGCCAGCAAGAGAACCGGGACTAGCACAGATACGCAGTATTTT.

This clone was found once. This rearrangement joins TRBV13 to TRBJ2-7; the D gene is possibly TRBD2 (6 bases). Trimming left V 4 bases short and J 5 bases short, with 15 bases between. CDR3 length: 14 amino acids. Germline assignment: CDR1 PRHDT and CDR2 FYEKMQ (reference sequence). The CDR3, as DNA: TGTGCCAGCAGCTACGACGGAGGGTCCCACGAGCAGTACTTC. It encodes CASSYDGGSHEQYF.

This clone came up once. The rearrangement links TRBV6-5 to TRBJ1-6; D perhaps matches TRBD1 (6 bases). This CDR3 is 12 amino acids long. Germline CDR1 and CDR2: MNHEY and SVGAGI. Between the trimmed V and J ends, which lost 6 bases and 14 bases, there was a span of 14 bases. This CDR3 is CASSSRQASLHF. The CDR3 DNA is TGTGCCAGCAGCTCAAGACAGGCCTCCCTCCACTTT.